This T cell receptor beta chain is drawn from a study of OX40 agonist ivuxolimab in advanced cancers. Study-wide background: Dose-escalation subjects each had hepatocellular carcinoma, melanoma, renal cell or head and neck cancer. Notes on the study in general: At 0.1 to 3.0 mg/kg, clonal expansion of CD4+ and CD8+ blood T cells had occurred by week 6.

The germline gives CDR1 MDHEN, CDR2 SYDVKM. The CDR3 has 14 residues. With 3 bases removed from V and 0 bases from J, the gap between germline ends came to 7 bases. Data came from immunoSEQ multiplex PCR; TCRdb stores just in-frame clones and leaves some out. The data hold fewer than 50,000 clones, with 80% to 90% observed a single time. In the case of this clone: Its antigen remains unidentified.

The sample consisted of CD4+ or CD8+ T cells sorted from blood, taken in a trial of the OX40 agonist ivuxolimab. This receptor was taken from an adult with an advanced solid tumor such as melanoma, head and neck, liver or kidney cancer. The chain carries TRBV28 and TRBJ2-3; D is uncertain. CDR3: CASSFGGSTDTQYF. Here the CDR3 DNA reads TGTGCCAGCAGTTTTGGTGGTAGCACAGATACGCAGTATTTT.